The subject of this entry is one T cell receptor (beta chain). The antigen remains unidentified. These data originate in a study of T-cell memory formation after mild COVID-19. Study-wide background: Largely donor-specific sequence clusters came from a couple of donors.

Whole-study results and caveats: Unconfirmed was the SARS-CoV-2 specificity of second-wave clones that peaked on day 37. Among contracting clones, CD4+ were mainly CM/EM and CD8+ enriched in EMRA.

5'RACE with constant-segment primers yielded barcoded, UMI-tagged TCR alpha and TCR beta cDNA libraries. One entry per CDR3 protein, called by TCRdb with MiXCR from the 5' RACE reads. The data hold roughly 48,000 distinct CDR3 sequences, with about 28% observed a single time. The CDR3 loop spans 14 amino acids. Per germline, CDR1 DFQATT and CDR2 SNEGSKA (reference sequence). Trimming shortened V by 2 bases and J by 6 bases, and 16 bases separated the two germline ends. The sample taken for sequencing was PBMCs or a T cell subset sorted from them (not recorded which). The source of this sequence is a man between 18 and 35 years old who had mild COVID-19 (a few samples of this study predate the infection). Cell type and time point are not known. The chain carries TRBV20-1 and TRBJ1-1; a weak D match, TRBD1 (6 bases). The CDR3 region has the DNA TGCAGTGCTAGATCTCTTCCACAGGGCCCTGAAGCTTTCTTT. Encoded protein: CSARSLPQGPEAFF.